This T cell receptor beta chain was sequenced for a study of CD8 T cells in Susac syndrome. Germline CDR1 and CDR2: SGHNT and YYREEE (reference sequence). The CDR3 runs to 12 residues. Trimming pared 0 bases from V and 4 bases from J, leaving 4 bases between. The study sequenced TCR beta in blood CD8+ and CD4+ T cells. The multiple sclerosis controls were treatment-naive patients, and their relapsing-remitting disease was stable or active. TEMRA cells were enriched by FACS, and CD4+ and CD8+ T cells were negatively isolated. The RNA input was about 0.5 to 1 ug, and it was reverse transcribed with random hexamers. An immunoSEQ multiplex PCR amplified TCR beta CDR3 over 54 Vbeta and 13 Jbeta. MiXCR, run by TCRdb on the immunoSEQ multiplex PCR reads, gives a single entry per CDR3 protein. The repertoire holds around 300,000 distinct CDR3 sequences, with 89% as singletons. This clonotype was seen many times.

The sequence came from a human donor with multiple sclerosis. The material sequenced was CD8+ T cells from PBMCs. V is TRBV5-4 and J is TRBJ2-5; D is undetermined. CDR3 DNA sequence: TGTGCCAGCAGCTTGGCCGGAGAGACCCAGTACTTC. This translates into CASSLAGETQYF. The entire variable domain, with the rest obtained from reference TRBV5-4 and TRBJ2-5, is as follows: ETGVTQSPTHLIKTRGQQVTLRCSSQSGHNTVSWYQQALGQGPQFIFQYYREEENGRGNFPPRFSGLQFPNYSSELNVNALELDDSALYLCASSLAGETQYFGPGTRLLVL.